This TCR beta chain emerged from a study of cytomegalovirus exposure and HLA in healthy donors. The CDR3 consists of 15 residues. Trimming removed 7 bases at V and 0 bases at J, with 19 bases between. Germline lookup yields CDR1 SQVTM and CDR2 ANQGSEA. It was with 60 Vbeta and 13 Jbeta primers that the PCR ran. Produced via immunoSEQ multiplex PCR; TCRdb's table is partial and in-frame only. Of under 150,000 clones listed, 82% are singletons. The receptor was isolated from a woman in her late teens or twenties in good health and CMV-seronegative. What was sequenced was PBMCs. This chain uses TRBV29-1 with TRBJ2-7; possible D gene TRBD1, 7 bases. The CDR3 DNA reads TGCAGCGCCCAGGGGGGCGGGGAAAGCTCCTACGAGCAGTACTTC. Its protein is CSAQGGGESSYEQYF.